The clone carrying this T cell receptor (beta chain) was found a few times. This entry is derived from a study of tumor-infiltrating lymphocytes in primary liver carcinoma. With around 490 ng total RNA as template and a constant-region primer, TCR beta cDNA was made. The TCR beta library was amplified through three nested multiplex PCR rounds in a modified ARM-PCR procedure. Rounds one and two of PCR, each of about 10 cycles, were primed with TRBV1-TRBV30 forward primers and a C-beta reverse primer. MiXCR, applied by TCRdb to the multiplex PCR reads, yields one record per CDR3 protein. The repertoire has 100,000 to 150,000 distinct CDR3 sequences, 55% to 65% of them found once; the top ten carry about a tenth. Germline assignment: CDR1 SQVTM and CDR2 ANQGSEA. The CDR3 covers 17 residues. Trimming removed 1 base from V and 0 bases from J, with 18 bases in between. Starting material for RNA and DNA co-extraction consisted of about 20-30 mg of unsorted bulk tissue.

The receptor's source is an older woman with primary liver carcinoma and hepatitis B virus infection. The sequencing input was liver tumor tissue from sampling region 1. Subset indicated: tumor region T1, superior pole. The genes are TRBV29-1 and TRBJ1-2; no clear D. CDR3: CSVEVGIPELANYGYTF. DNA for the CDR3: TGCAGCGTTGAAGTGGGGATTCCAGAGTTAGCTAACTATGGCTACACCTTC.